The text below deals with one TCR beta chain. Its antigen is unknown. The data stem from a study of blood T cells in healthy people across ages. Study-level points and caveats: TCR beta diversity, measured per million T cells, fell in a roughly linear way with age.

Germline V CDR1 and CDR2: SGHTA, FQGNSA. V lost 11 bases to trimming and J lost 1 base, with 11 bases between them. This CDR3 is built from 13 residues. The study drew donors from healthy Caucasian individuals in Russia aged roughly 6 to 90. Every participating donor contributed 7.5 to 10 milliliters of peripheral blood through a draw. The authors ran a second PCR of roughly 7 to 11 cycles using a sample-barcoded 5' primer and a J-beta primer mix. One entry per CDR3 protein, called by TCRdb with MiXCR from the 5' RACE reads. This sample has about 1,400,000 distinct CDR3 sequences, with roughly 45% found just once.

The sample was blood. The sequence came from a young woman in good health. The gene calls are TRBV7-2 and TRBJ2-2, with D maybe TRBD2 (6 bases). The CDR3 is CAGLARNTGELFF. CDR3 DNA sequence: TGTGCCGGCCTAGCGAGGAACACCGGGGAGCTGTTTTTT. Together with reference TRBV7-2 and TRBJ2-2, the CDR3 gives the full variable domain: GAGVSQSPSNKVTEKGKDVELRCDPISGHTALYWYRQSLGQGLEFLIYFQGNSAPDKSGLPSDRFSAERTGGSVSTLTIQRTQQEDSAVYLCAGLARNTGELFFGEGSRLTVL.